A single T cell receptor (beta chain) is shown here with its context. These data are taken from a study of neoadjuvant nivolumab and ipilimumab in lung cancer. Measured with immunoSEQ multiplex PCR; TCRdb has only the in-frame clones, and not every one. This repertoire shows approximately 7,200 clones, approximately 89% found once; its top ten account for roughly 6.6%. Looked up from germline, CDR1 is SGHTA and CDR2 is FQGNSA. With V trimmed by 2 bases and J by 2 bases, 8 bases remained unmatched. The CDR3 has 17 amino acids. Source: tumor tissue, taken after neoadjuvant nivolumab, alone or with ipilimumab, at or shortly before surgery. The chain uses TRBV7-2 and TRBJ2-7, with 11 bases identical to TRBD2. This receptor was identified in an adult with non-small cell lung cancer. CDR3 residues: CASSLRSRLAGPYEQYF. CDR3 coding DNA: TGTGCCAGCAGCTTAAGGTCTAGACTAGCGGGGCCCTACGAGCAGTACTTC.